This T cell receptor (beta chain) was retrieved from a study of post-analysis software for immune sequencing data. Study details: Relapsing-remitting, secondary progressive and progressive-relapsing forms of multiple sclerosis all featured among disease courses.

Trimming took 5 bases from V and 10 from J, leaving 15 bases between them. The CDR3 is 12 amino acids. CDR1 is SEHNR and CDR2 is FQNEAQ in the germline V gene (reference sequence). TCR beta cDNA libraries included unique molecular identifiers. TCRdb recomputed calls from the PCR reads with MiXCR, one row per CDR3 protein. The sample consists of around 440,000 distinct CDR3 sequences, over 35% of them appearing once. This clonotype was counted between two and nine times. The antigen is undetermined. Overall study findings and caveats: Included in a set of 5 or 6 TRBV segments more frequent in patients than controls were TRBV5-6, TRBV5-1 and TRBV20-1. There was significantly lower normalized Chao1 diversity in multiple sclerosis patients than in controls.

Sequenced sample: blood. This chain connects TRBV7-9 to TRBJ2-7; tentatively, D is TRBD1 (6 bases). The sequence came from a girl aged 10 to 17 with multiple sclerosis. CDR3: CASSTDSGPQYF. CDR3 bases: TGTGCCAGCAGCACGGACAGTGGGCCCCAGTACTTC.